The 32 T cell receptor beta chains presented below share a single source sample, sequenced in a study of early stage breast cancer tumors. The repertoire was sequenced with immunoSEQ multiplex PCR; TCRdb's copy has only in-frame clones and lacks some. The table shows 50,000 or so clones, with 65% to 90% occurring only once. Sequencing was done on a sample of blood. The receptor source for this set is a person aged 50 to 59 with breast cancer.

This clone was found once. The V call is TRBV29-1, the J call TRBJ1-3; D might be TRBD1 (6 bases). V dropped 6 bases and J dropped 4 bases, with 28 bases sitting between them. The CDR3 extends over 18 amino acids. Germline values: CDR1 SQVTM, CDR2 ANQGSEA. CDR3 sequence reads: CSVLRLCRDIRHGNTIYF. As DNA, the CDR3 is TGCAGCGTCCTCCGCCTTTGCCGGGACATACGACACGGAAACACCATATATTTT.

This clone is a singleton in its sample. The chain is built from TRBV5-1 and TRBJ2-5; 8 nucleotides agree with TRBD2. The J segment lost 2 bases and the V segment lost 1 base, leaving 4 bases of the junction unmatched. Germline assignment: CDR1 SGHRS and CDR2 YFSETQ. This CDR3 spans 15 amino acids. The CDR3, as DNA: TGCGCCAGCAGCTTGAATACGGGGGGGCAAGAGACCCAGTACTTC. This encodes CASSLNTGGQETQYF.

This clone was detected only once. J is TRBJ1-2 and V is TRBV28; 8 bases line up with TRBD1. In germline, CDR1 is MDHEN, CDR2 SYDVKM. Trimming cost V 3 bases and J 0 bases; bases outside gene matches: 0. This CDR3 spans 14 amino acids. In DNA form, the CDR3 reads TGTGCCAGCAGTTTCAGGGGGCCTAACTATGGCTACACCTTC. Translating gives CASSFRGPNYGYTF.

The chain employs TRBV5-4 and TRBJ2-3; 12 bases are shared with TRBD2. The trim removed 1 base at V and 2 bases at J, leaving 2 bases unmatched. The CDR3 extends over 16 amino acids. CDR1 and CDR2 (germline): SGHNT, YYREEE (reference sequence). The CDR3 protein is CASSLRLAGVTDTQYF. The CDR3 nucleotides are TGTGCCAGCAGCTTGCGACTAGCGGGAGTCACAGATACGCAGTATTTT.

This clone appeared a single time. CDR3 sequence reads: CASSLGGRTSGDLGDTGELFF. The DNA of the CDR3 is TGTGCCAGCAGCTTAGGGGGGAGGACTAGCGGGGACCTGGGGGACACCGGGGAGCTGTTTTTT. V and J are TRBV7-3 and TRBJ2-2; 12 nucleotides agree with TRBD2. After removal of 2 bases from V and 3 bases from J, the junction contained 16 bases not matched to a gene. There are 21 residues in the CDR3. Per germline, CDR1 SGHTA and CDR2 FQGTGA.

The chain's CDR3 is CASRQVAPAFF. CDR3 nucleotide sequence: TGTGCCAGCAGACAGGTAGCGCCGGCTTTCTTT. The chain joins TRBV2 to TRBJ1-1, with D possibly being TRBD1 (5 bases). Germline-derived CDR1 and CDR2 are SNHLY and FYNNEI. Trimming cost V 6 bases and J 11 bases, with 13 bases left between them. CDR3 length: 11 amino acids.

The chain carries TRBV7-2 and TRBJ2-5; 7 bases are a match to TRBD1. This CDR3 region has 15 residues. Germline-derived CDR1 and CDR2 are SGHTA and FQGNSA. Trimming took 5 bases from V and 2 from J; bases not matched to a gene: 8. Here the CDR3 DNA reads TGTGCCAGCAGCCTGAGGCCGGGACAGCAAGAGACCCAGTACTTC. This encodes CASSLRPGQQETQYF.

The chain joins TRBV28 to TRBJ1-6; D uncertain. The germline CDR1 and CDR2 sequences are MDHEN and SYDVKM. The CDR3 is 12 residues long. V lost 3 bases and J lost 11, with 8 bases in between. CDR3 region: CASSFFIPPLHF. CDR3 DNA sequence: TGTGCCAGCAGTTTTTTCATCCCACCCCTCCACTTT.

As DNA, the CDR3 is TGTGCCAGCAGTTACTCGATATCAGCTAGCAGGATGGAGCAGTACTTC. Residues: CASSYSISASRMEQYF. The chain recombines TRBV6-5 with TRBJ2-7; the D gene is possibly TRBD2 (5 bases). The V and J ends lost 0 bases and 7 bases respectively, with 19 bases between them. The length of the CDR3 is 16 residues. CDR1 and CDR2 (germline): MNHEY, SVGAGI.

The rearrangement joins TRBV7-9 to TRBJ2-3, with a possible D match to TRBD2 (5 bases). V dropped 4 bases and J dropped 2 bases, with 13 bases sitting between them. There are 15 residues in the CDR3. CDR1 and CDR2 (germline): SEHNR, FQNEAQ (reference sequence). CDR3 protein: CASSSEGVFTDTQYF. The CDR3 region has the DNA TGTGCCAGCAGCTCCGAGGGCGTCTTCACAGATACGCAGTATTTT.

The rearrangement links TRBV9 to TRBJ2-3; no reliable D call. The CDR3 spans 15 residues. Germline CDR1 is SGDLS and CDR2 is YYNGEE. V lost 0 bases, J lost 4 bases, and 12 bases lay in between. CDR3 amino acids: CASSVVASPPDTQYF. The CDR3 bases are TGTGCCAGCAGCGTAGTGGCTTCTCCCCCAGATACGCAGTATTTT.

This chain joins TRBV18 and TRBJ1-1; perhaps TRBD1 as D (5 bases). This CDR3 comprises 17 residues. Germline V gene lookup returns CDR1 KGHSH and CDR2 LQKENI. V lost 3 bases and J 2 bases, leaving 19 bases between the germline ends. CDR3 bases: TGTGCCAGCTCACCTACAGGAAATCGACGGTTCAACACTGAAGCTTTCTTT. Translating gives CASSPTGNRRFNTEAFF.

The CDR3 sequence is CASSGGAHEQFF. Written as DNA, the CDR3 is TGTGCCAGCTCAGGAGGAGCCCATGAGCAGTTCTTC. The genes are TRBV18 and TRBJ2-1; a weak D match, TRBD2 (5 bases). The ends were cut back, 5 bases at V and 8 bases at J, with 10 bases in the middle. CDR1 is KGHSH and CDR2 is LQKENI in the germline V gene. This CDR3 has 12 amino acids.

V usage is TRBV4-3 and J usage is TRBJ2-4, with a weak D call TRBD2 (6 bases). Germline V lookup: CDR1 LGHNA, CDR2 YSLEER. The CDR3 is 13 residues long. Trimming took 8 bases from V and 3 from J, leaving 11 bases between them. DNA for the CDR3: TGCGCCAGCTCCAGGGAGGACAAAAACATTCAGTACTTC. Its translation: CASSREDKNIQYF.

A few counts support this clone. The genes are TRBV11-2 and TRBJ2-7; perhaps TRBD2 as D (7 bases). Germline CDR1 is SGHAT and CDR2 is FQNNGV. Trimming cost V 0 bases and J 5 bases, with 11 bases left between them. CDR3 size: 14 residues. CDR3 DNA sequence: TGTGCCAGCAGCTTAGAGGGGGGGGCGGACGAGCAGTACTTC. The encoded protein is CASSLEGGADEQYF. The whole variable domain, filled in from reference TRBV11-2 and TRBJ2-7, reads EAGVAQSPRYKIIEKRQSVAFWCNPISGHATLYWYQQILGQGPKLLIQFQNNGVVDDSQLPKDRFSAERLKGVDSTLKIQPAKLEDSAVYLCASSLEGGADEQYFGPGTRLTVT.

This clone was counted only a few times. V and J are TRBV6-6 and TRBJ2-3, with 9 bases fitting TRBD1. The V and J ends lost 6 bases and 2 bases, in that order; junction bases with no gene match: 9. The CDR3 runs to 16 residues. Germline CDR1 and CDR2: MNHNY and SVGAGI (reference sequence). CDR3 bases: TGTGCCAGCAGAAAATCCGGGACAGGGCTCACAGATACGCAGTATTTT. Its translation is CASRKSGTGLTDTQYF.

This chain links TRBV30 with TRBJ1-2, with D unresolved. In germline, CDR1 is GTSNPN, CDR2 SVGIG (reference sequence). There are 14 residues in the CDR3. Trimming shortened V by 3 bases and J by 8 bases, and 19 bases separated the two germline ends. CDR3 nucleotides: TGTGCCTGGAGAGCCGGGATCAGTAGCAGGGGCTACACCTTC. This gives the protein CAWRAGISSRGYTF.

The V and J genes are TRBV29-1 and TRBJ2-3; D is ambiguous. CDR1 and CDR2 from the germline V gene are SQVTM and ANQGSEA. CDR3 size: 11 residues. The V gene lost 4 bases and the J gene lost 3 bases, with 5 bases spanning the gap. In DNA form, the CDR3 reads TGCAGCGTTGGGGAAACAGATACGCAGTATTTT. It yields the protein CSVGETDTQYF.

J is TRBJ1-5 and V is TRBV10-3; possible D gene TRBD1, 5 bases. The V gene's germline CDR1 is ENHRY and CDR2 SYGVKD. Trimming removed 10 bases from V and 4 bases from J, with 11 bases in between. The length of the CDR3 is 12 residues. Here the CDR3 reads CATRDGNQPQHF. CDR3 nucleotide sequence: TGTGCCACCCGGGACGGGAATCAGCCCCAGCATTTT.

The CDR3 DNA reads as TGCGCCAGCAGTCTAATCGGGGACAGGACGGACGAGCAGTACTTC. Protein product: CASSLIGDRTDEQYF. The chain is built from TRBV23-1 and TRBJ2-7, with TRBD1 matching over 8 bases. TRBV23-1 is known as an ORF, though its function is uncertain. Trimming took 4 bases from V and 5 from J; bases not matched to a gene: 10. This CDR3 has 15 amino acids.

The chain has TRBV5-1 and TRBJ2-6, with D perhaps matching TRBD2 (5 bases). V was trimmed by 4 bases and J by 4 bases, leaving 21 bases between them. The CDR3 runs to 18 residues. The germline CDR1 and CDR2 sequences are SGHRS and YFSETQ. The CDR3 DNA follows: TGCGCCAGCAGCGTGGACTGGATCCCTCATTTCGGGGCCAACGTCCTGACTTTC. This gives the protein CASSVDWIPHFGANVLTF.

The chain employs TRBV20-1 and TRBJ1-5, with D perhaps matching TRBD1 (6 bases). This CDR3 region has 10 residues. The V gene lost 6 bases and the J gene lost 12 bases, with 12 bases spanning the gap. Germline CDR1 reads DFQATT; CDR2 reads SNEGSKA (reference sequence). CDR3 DNA: TGCAGTGCCCGAGACAGGTACCAGCATTTT. The encoded protein is CSARDRYQHF.

V and J are TRBV19 and TRBJ2-7, with D perhaps matching TRBD2 (6 bases). CDR1 and CDR2 from the germline V gene are LNHDA and SQIVND (reference sequence). This CDR3 comprises 13 residues. Trimming shortened V by 6 bases and J by 1 base, and 10 bases separated the two germline ends. CDR3 protein: CASSAEGSYEQYF. The CDR3 DNA reads as TGTGCCAGTAGCGCGGAGGGGTCCTACGAGCAGTACTTC.

The V call is TRBV29-1, the J call TRBJ2-1; TRBD2 matches at 10 bases. CDR1 is SQVTM and CDR2 is ANQGSEA in the germline V gene. The J segment lost 7 bases and the V segment lost 7 bases, leaving 10 bases of the junction unmatched. The CDR3 has 14 amino acids. The CDR3 DNA follows: TGCAGCGCTAGGGGAGTAGCGGGAGGTAATGAGCAGTTCTTC. This codes for CSARGVAGGNEQFF.

The chain uses TRBV4-3 and TRBJ1-4; no definite D call. Germline CDR1 LGHNA, CDR2 YSLEER. The V gene lost 4 bases and the J gene lost 4 bases, with 19 bases spanning the gap. There are 17 residues in the CDR3. The CDR3 spells CASSPKSVGGFNEKLFF. The CDR3 DNA is TGCGCCAGCAGCCCCAAGTCTGTAGGCGGGTTTAATGAAAAACTGTTTTTT.

The chain has TRBV6-5 and TRBJ1-3; D perhaps matches TRBD1 (5 bases). This CDR3 contains 15 residues. CDR1 and CDR2 (germline): MNHEY, SVGAGI. Trimming shortened V by 0 bases and J by 3 bases, and 9 bases separated the two germline ends. CDR3 sequence: CASSYSTDYGNTIYF. The CDR3, as DNA: TGTGCCAGCAGTTACTCGACAGACTATGGAAACACCATATATTTT.

V usage is TRBV6-5 and J usage is TRBJ2-3; D uncertain. CDR1 and CDR2 from the germline V gene are MNHEY and SVGAGI. The CDR3 runs 14 residues. V lost 2 bases and J lost 1, with 7 bases in between. CDR3 sequence reads: CASSYGVGTDTQYF. The CDR3 nucleotides are TGTGCCAGCAGTTACGGGGTTGGCACAGATACGCAGTATTTT.

This clone has just a few counts. This same CDR3 is encoded by further DNA sequences in the sample. This rearrangement joins TRBV28 to TRBJ1-5; D is uncertain. The germline V and J ends were trimmed by 6 bases and 1 base, with 7 bases remaining between them. The CDR3 has 13 amino acids. The V gene's germline CDR1 is MDHEN and CDR2 SYDVKM. As DNA, the CDR3 is TGTGCCAGCAGAGGAGCGAGCAATCAGCCCCAGCATTTT. It encodes CASRGASNQPQHF.

J is TRBJ1-1 and V is TRBV27; perhaps TRBD1 as D (5 bases). Deletions cut 7 bases from V and 1 base from J, with 13 bases between. This CDR3 has 14 residues. Germline CDR1 and CDR2: MNHEY and SMNVEV (reference sequence). This chain's CDR3 is CASKQGTGNTEAFF. DNA of the CDR3: TGTGCCAGCAAGCAGGGCACGGGGAACACTGAAGCTTTCTTT.

J is TRBJ2-5 and V is TRBV2, with 16 bases matching TRBD2. Germline-derived CDR1 and CDR2 are SNHLY and FYNNEI. CDR3 length equals 19 residues. With 4 bases clipped from V and 1 base from J, the junction kept 9 bases outside the gene matches. In nucleotides, the CDR3 is TGTGCCAGCAGTGGGGGACTAGCGGGGGGGCGTTTAAGCCAAGAGACCCAGTACTTC. Translating it yields CASSGGLAGGRLSQETQYF.

This chain joins TRBV28 and TRBJ2-5; 7 positions match TRBD1. Trimming took 4 bases from V and 4 from J; bases not matched to a gene: 0. In germline, CDR1 is MDHEN, CDR2 SYDVKM. The CDR3 consists of 12 residues. In nucleotides, the CDR3 is TGTGCCAGCAGTTCAGGGGGAGAGACCCAGTACTTC. As protein: CASSSGGETQYF.

The chain links TRBV27 to TRBJ2-1, with a possible D match to TRBD1 (5 bases). Germline assignment: CDR1 MNHEY and CDR2 SMNVEV (reference sequence). V lost 2 bases to trimming and J lost 3 bases, with 11 bases between them. The CDR3 contains 15 residues. The CDR3 DNA reads as TGTGCCAGCAGTTTAAAAGGGGTGGTCTACAATGAGCAGTTCTTC. Protein sequence: CASSLKGVVYNEQFF.